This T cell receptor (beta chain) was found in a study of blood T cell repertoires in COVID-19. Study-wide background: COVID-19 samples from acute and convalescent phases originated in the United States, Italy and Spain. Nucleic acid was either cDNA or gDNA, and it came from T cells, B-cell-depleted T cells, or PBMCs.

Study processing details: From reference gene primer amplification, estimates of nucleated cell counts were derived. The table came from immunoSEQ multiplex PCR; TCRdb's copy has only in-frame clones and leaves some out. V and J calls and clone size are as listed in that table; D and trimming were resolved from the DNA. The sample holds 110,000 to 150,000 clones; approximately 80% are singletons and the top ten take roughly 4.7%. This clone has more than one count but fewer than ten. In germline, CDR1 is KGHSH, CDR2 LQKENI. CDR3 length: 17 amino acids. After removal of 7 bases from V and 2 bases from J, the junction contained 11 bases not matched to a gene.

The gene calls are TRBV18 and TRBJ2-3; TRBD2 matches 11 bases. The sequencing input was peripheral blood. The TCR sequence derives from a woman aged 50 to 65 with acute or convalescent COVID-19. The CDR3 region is CASLPGTSGMITDTQYF. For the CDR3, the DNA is TGTGCCAGCTTACCCGGGACTAGCGGAATGATCACAGATACGCAGTATTTT.